What follows are 4 T cell receptor beta chains derived from one specimen sequenced in a study of Graves' ophthalmopathy and Graves' hyperthyroidism. Scientists amplified the TCR beta CDR3 regions from RNA transcripts. Investigators did first-round RT-PCR with HTBI primers, then second-round multiplex PCR. TCRdb re-called the multiplex PCR reads with MiXCR, one entry per CDR3 protein. The sample shows more than 1,000,000 distinct CDR3 sequences, about 35% of them seen only once. Sequencing was carried out using peripheral blood or thyroid tissue (not recorded which). The receptors here all came from an adult man with Graves' hyperthyroidism.

This clonotype was recorded once. The chain has TRBV12-3 or TRBV12-4 and TRBJ2-7; TRBD2 aligns across 8 bases. The CDR3 spans 14 residues. Trimming cost V 6 bases and J 6 bases; bases outside gene matches: 10. The CDR3 DNA follows: TGTGCCAGCAGCGGGGGGGCAGTAAGATCCGAGCAGTACTTC. This encodes CASSGGAVRSEQYF.

The chain links TRBV7-9 to TRBJ1-6; 8 bases map to TRBD1. The CDR3 runs to 17 residues. Germline values: CDR1 SEHNR, CDR2 FQNEAQ (reference sequence). Trimming removed 3 bases from V and 7 bases from J; junction bases left unmatched: 11. The CDR3 spells CASSFNPGQGGNSPLHF. As DNA, the CDR3 is TGTGCCAGCAGCTTCAACCCAGGACAGGGAGGGAATTCACCCCTCCACTTT.

The rearrangement uses TRBV15 and TRBJ1-1; D ambiguous. Trimming pared 3 bases from V and 1 base from J, leaving 9 bases between. Germline values: CDR1 LNHNV, CDR2 YYDKDF (reference sequence). There are 14 residues in the CDR3. CDR3 region: CATSSHRENTEAFF. The CDR3 coding sequence is TGTGCCACCAGCAGCCATAGAGAGAACACTGAAGCTTTCTTT.

The V and J genes are TRBV6-5 and TRBJ1-1, with D uncertain. The V end was cut by 0 bases, the J end by 5 bases, with 10 bases between. The germline gives CDR1 MNHEY, CDR2 SVGAGI. The CDR3 sequence is 14 residues long. This CDR3 is CASSYSIVKTEAFF. The CDR3 nucleotides are TGTGCCAGCAGTTACTCGATAGTTAAAACTGAAGCTTTCTTT.